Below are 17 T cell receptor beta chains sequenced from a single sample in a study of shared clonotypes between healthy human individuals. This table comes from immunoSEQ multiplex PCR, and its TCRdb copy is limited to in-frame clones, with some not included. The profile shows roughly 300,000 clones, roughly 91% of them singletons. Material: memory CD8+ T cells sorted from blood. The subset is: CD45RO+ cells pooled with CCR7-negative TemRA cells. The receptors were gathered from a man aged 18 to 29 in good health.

The CDR3 region is CASSLAGTIAGELFF. CDR3 bases: TGTGCCAGCAGCTTAGCGGGGACCATTGCCGGGGAGCTGTTTTTT. V is TRBV11-2 and J is TRBJ2-2, with D perhaps being TRBD1 or TRBD2 (5 bases each). Germline V gives CDR1 SGHAT, CDR2 FQNNGV. This CDR3 contains 15 residues. V was pared by 1 base and J by 6 bases, with 12 bases between.

The CDR3 DNA reads as TGTGCCAGCAGCGTCTCGGACAGGCCTCGCCCAGACTATGGCTACACCTTC. Its translation: CASSVSDRPRPDYGYTF. The chain combines TRBV9 with TRBJ1-2; 7 bases map to TRBD1. The CDR3 has 17 residues. V was pared by 2 bases and J by 3 bases, with 13 bases of the junction left unmatched. Germline loops: CDR1 SGDLS, CDR2 YYNGEE. Combining the CDR3 with reference TRBV9 and TRBJ1-2 gives the whole variable domain DSGVTQTPKHLITATGQRVTLRCSPRSGDLSVYWYQQSLDQGLQFLIQYYNGEERAKGNILERFSAQQFPDLHSELNLSSLELGDSALYFCASSVSDRPRPDYGYTFGSGTRLTVV.

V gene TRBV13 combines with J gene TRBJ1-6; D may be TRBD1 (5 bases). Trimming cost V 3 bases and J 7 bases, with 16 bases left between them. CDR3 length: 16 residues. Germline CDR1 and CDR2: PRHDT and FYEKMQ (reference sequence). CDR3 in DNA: TGTGCCAGCAGCTTGGGGGGTGGGGCCCCGAATTCACCCCTCCACTTT. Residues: CASSLGGGAPNSPLHF.

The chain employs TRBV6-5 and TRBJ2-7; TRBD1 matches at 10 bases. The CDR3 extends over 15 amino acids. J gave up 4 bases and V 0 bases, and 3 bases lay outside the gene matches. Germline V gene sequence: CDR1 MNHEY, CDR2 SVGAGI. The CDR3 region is CASSYSGTGVYEQYF. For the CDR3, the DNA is TGTGCCAGCAGTTACTCCGGGACAGGGGTATACGAGCAGTACTTC.

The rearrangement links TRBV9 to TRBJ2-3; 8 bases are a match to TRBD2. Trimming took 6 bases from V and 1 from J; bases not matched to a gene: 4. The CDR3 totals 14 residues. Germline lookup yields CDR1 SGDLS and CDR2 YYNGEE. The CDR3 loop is CASTEAGGTDTQYF. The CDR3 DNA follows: TGTGCCAGCACCGAAGCGGGGGGCACAGATACGCAGTATTTT.

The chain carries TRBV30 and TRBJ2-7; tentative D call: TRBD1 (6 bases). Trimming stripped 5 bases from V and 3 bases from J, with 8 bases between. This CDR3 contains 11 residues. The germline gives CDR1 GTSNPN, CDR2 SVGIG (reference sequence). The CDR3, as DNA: TGTGCCTGGGAGACAGGCTACGAGCAGTACTTC. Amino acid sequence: CAWETGYEQYF.

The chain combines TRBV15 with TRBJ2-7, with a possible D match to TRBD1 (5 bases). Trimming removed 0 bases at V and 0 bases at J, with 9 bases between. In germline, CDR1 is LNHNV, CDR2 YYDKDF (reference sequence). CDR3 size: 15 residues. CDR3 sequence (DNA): TGTGCCACCAGCAGAGATAAGGGGCTCTCCTACGAGCAGTACTTC. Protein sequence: CATSRDKGLSYEQYF.

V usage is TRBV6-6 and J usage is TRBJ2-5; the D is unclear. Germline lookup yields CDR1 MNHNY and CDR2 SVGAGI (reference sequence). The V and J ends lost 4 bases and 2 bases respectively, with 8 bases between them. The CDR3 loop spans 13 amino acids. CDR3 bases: TGTGCCAGCAGTTTCCTAGGGCAAGAGACCCAGTACTTC. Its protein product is CASSFLGQETQYF.

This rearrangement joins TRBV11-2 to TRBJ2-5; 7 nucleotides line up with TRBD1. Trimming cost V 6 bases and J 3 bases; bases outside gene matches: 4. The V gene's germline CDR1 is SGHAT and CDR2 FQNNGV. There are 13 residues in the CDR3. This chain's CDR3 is CASRLTGEETQYF. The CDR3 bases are TGTGCCAGCAGGCTCACAGGGGAAGAGACCCAGTACTTC. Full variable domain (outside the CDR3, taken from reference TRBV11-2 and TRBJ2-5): EAGVAQSPRYKIIEKRQSVAFWCNPISGHATLYWYQQILGQGPKLLIQFQNNGVVDDSQLPKDRFSAERLKGVDSTLKIQPAKLEDSAVYLCASRLTGEETQYFGPGTRLLVL.

CDR3 amino acids: CASSYSREWVELFF. The DNA of the CDR3 is TGTGCCAGCAGTTACTCACGGGAGTGGGTGGAGCTGTTTTTT. The rearrangement joins TRBV6-5 to TRBJ2-2, with D tentatively TRBD2 (6 bases). V lost 0 bases and J 10 bases, leaving 12 bases between the germline ends. Germline loops: CDR1 MNHEY, CDR2 SVGAGI. The CDR3 is made up of 14 amino acids.

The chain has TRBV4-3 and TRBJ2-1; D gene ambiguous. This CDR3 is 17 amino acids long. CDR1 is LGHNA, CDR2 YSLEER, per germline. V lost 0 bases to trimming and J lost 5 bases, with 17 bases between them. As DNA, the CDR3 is TGCGCCAGCAGCCAAGATGTATGGGGTAATGTGGACAATGAGCAGTTCTTC. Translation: CASSQDVWGNVDNEQFF.

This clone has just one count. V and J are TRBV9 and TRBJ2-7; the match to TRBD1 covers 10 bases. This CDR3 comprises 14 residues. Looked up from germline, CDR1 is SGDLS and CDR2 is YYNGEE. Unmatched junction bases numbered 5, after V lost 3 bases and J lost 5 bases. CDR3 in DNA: TGTGCCAGCAGCGGACCCGGGACAGGGGACGAGCAGTACTTC. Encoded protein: CASSGPGTGDEQYF. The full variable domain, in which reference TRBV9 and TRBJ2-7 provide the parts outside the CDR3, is DSGVTQTPKHLITATGQRVTLRCSPRSGDLSVYWYQQSLDQGLQFLIQYYNGEERAKGNILERFSAQQFPDLHSELNLSSLELGDSALYFCASSGPGTGDEQYFGPGTRLTVT.

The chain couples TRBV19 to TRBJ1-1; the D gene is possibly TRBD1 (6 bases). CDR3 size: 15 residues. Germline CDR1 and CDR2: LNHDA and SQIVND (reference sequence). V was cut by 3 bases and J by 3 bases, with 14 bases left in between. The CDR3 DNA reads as TGTGCCAGTAGTATCCGGGGGGCAGGAGACACTGAAGCTTTCTTT. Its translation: CASSIRGAGDTEAFF.

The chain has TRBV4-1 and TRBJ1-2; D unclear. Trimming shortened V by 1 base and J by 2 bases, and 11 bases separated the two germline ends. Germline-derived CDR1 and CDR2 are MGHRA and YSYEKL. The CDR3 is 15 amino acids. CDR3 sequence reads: CASSQVYGYNYGYTF. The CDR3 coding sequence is TGCGCCAGCAGCCAAGTCTATGGTTACAACTATGGCTACACCTTC.

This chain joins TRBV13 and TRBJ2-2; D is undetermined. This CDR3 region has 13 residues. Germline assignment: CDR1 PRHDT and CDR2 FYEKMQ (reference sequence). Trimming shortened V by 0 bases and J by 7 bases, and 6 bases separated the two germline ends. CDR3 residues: CASSLGRVGELFF. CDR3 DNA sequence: TGTGCCAGCAGCTTAGGCCGAGTCGGGGAGCTGTTTTTT. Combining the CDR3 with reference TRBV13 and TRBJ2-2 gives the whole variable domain AAGVIQSPRHLIKEKRETATLKCYPIPRHDTVYWYQQGPGQDPQFLISFYEKMQSDKGSIPDRFSAQQFSDYHSELNMSSLELGDSALYFCASSLGRVGELFFGEGSRLTVL.

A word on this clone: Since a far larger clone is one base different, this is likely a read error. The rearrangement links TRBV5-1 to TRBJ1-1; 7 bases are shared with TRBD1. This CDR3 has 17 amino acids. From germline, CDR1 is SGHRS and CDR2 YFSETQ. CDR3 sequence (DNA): TGCGCCTGCAGCTTGGGTCAGGGGGAGGGAGGGAACACTGAAGCTTTCTTT. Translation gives CACSLGQGEGGNTEAFF.

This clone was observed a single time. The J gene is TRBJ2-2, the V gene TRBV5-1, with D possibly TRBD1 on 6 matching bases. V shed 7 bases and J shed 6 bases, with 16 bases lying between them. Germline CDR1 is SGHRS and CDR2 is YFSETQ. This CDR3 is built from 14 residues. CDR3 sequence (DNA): TGCGCCAGCGATCCGGGACACCCATCCGGGGAGCTGTTTTTT. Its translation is CASDPGHPSGELFF.